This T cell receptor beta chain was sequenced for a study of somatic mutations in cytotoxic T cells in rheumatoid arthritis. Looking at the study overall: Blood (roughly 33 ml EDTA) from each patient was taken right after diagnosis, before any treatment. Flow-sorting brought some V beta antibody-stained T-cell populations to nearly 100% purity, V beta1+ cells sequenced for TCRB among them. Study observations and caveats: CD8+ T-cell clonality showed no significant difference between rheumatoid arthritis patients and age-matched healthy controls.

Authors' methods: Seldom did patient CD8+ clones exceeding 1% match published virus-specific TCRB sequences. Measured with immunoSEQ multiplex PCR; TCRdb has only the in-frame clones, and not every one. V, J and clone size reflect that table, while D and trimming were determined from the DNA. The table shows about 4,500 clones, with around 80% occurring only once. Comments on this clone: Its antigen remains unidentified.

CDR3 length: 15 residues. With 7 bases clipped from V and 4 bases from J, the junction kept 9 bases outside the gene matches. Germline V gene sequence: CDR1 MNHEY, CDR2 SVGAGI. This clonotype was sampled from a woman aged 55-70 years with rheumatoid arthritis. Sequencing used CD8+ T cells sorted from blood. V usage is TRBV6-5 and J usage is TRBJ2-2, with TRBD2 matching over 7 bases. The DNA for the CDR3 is TGTGCCAGCACTTGGGGGGGAGTCAGCACCGGGGAGCTGTTTTTT. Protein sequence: CASTWGGVSTGELFF.